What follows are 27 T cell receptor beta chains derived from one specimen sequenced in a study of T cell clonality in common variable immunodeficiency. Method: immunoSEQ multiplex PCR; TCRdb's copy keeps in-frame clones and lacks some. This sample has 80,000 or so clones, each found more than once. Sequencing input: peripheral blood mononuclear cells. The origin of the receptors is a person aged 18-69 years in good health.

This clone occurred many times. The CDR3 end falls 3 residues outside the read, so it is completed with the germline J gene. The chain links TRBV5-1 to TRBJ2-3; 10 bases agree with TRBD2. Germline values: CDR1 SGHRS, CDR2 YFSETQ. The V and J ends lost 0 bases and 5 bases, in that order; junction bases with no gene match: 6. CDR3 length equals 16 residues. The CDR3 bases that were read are TGCGCCAGCAGCTTGGGGCTAGCGGGAGTGGTAGATACG. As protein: CASSLGLAGVVDT. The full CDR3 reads CASSLGLAGVVDTQYF. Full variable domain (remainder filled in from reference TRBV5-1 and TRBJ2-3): KAGVTQTPRYLIKTRGQQVTLSCSPISGHRSVSWYQQTPGQGLQFLFEYFSETQRNKGNFPGRFSGRQFSNSRSEMNVSTLELGDSALYLCASSLGLAGVVDTQYFGPGTRLTVL.

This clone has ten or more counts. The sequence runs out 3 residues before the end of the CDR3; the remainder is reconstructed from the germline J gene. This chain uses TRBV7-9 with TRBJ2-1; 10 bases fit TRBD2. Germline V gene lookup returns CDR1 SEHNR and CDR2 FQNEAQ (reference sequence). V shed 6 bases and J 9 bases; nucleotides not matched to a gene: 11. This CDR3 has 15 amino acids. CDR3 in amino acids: CASSYVAGGLVEQFF. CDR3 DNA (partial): TGTGCCAGCAGTTACGTAGCGGGAGGCTTGGTTGAG.

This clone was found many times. CDR3 bases read: TGCAGTGCTAGAGATAGGAAACTAGCGGGAGCAGATACG. It is translated as CSARDRKLAGADT. The entire CDR3 reads CSARDRKLAGADTQYF. The V gene is TRBV20-1, the J gene TRBJ2-3; 11 nucleotides match TRBD2. The CDR3 goes on 3 residues after the read ends, and that part is filled in from the germline J gene. J lost 4 bases, V lost 0 bases, and 6 bases had no gene match. The CDR3 consists of 16 residues. From germline, CDR1 is DFQATT and CDR2 SNEGSKA (reference sequence).

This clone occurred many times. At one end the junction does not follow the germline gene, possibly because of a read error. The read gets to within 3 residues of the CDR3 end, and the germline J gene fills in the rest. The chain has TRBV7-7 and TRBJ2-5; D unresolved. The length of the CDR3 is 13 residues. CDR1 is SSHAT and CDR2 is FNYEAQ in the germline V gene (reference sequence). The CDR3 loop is CASSPQTAETQYF. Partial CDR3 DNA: TGTGCTAGCAGCCCACAGACCGCAGAGACC.

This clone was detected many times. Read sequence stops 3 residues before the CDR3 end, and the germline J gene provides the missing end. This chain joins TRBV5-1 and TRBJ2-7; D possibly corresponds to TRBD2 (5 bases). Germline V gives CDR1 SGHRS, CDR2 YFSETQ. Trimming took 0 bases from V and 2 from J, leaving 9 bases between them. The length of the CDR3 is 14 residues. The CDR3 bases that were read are TGCGCCAGCAGCTTGGCCACGGGGACCTACGAG. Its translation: CASSLATGTYE. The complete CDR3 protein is CASSLATGTYEQYF.

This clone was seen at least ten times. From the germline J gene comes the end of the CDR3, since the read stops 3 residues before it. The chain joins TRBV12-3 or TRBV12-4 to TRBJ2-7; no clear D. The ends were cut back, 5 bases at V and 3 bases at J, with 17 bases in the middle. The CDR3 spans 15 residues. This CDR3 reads CASSLSQISYYEQYF. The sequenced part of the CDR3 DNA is TGTGCCAGCAGTCTAAGCCAAATATCGTACTACGAG.

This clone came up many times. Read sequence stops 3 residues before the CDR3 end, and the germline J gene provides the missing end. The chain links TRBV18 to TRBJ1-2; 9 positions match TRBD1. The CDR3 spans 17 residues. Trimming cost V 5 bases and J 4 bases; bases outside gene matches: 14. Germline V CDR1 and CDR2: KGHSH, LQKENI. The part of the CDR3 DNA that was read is TGTGCCAGCTCATCCGGACAGGGGAGGTTTTTTGGCTATGGC. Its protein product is CASSSGQGRFFGYG. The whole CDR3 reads CASSSGQGRFFGYGYTF.

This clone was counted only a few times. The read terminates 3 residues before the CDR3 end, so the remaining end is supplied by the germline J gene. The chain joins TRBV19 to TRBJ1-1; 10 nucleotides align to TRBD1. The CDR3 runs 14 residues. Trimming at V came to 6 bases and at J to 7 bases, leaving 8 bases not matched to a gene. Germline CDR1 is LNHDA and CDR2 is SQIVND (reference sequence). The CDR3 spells CASRPPGQGIEAFF. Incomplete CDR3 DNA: TGTGCCAGTAGGCCTCCGGGACAGGGGATTGAA.

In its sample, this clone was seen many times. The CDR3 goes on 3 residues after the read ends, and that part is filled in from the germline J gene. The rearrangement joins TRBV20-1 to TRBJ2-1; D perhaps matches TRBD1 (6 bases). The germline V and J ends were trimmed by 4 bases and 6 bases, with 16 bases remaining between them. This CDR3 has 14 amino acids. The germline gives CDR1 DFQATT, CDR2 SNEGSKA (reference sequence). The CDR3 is CSANTGSRVNEQFF. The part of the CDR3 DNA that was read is TGCAGTGCTAATACAGGGTCCCGAGTCAATGAG.

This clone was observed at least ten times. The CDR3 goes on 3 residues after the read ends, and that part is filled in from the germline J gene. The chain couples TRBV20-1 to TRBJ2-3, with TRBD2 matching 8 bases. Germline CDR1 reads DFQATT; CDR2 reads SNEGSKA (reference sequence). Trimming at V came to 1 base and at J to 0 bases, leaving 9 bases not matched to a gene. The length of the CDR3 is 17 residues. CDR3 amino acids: CSARGVSGTRSTDTQYF. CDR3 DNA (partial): TGCAGTGCTAGAGGAGTATCCGGGACTAGAAGCACAGATACG.

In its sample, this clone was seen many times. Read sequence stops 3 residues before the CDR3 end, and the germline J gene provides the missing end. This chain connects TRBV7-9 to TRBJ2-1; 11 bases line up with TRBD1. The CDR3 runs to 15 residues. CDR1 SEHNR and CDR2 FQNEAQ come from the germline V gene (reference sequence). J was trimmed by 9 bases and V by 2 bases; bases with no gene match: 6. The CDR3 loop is CASSLWTGGLGEQFF. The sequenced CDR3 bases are TGTGCCAGCAGCTTATGGACAGGGGGCCTCGGTGAG. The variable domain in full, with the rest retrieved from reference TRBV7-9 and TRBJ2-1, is DTGVSQNPRHKITKRGQNVTFRCDPISEHNRLYWYRQTLGQGPEFLTYFQNEAQLEKSRLLSDRFSAERPKGSFSTLEIQRTEQGDSAMYLCASSLWTGGLGEQFFGPGTRLTVL.

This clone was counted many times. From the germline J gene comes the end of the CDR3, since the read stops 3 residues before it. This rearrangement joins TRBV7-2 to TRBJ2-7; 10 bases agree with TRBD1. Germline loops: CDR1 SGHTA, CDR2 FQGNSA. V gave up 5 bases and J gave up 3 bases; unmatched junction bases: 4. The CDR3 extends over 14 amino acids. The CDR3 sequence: CASSPWTGGYEQYF. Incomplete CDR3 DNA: TGTGCCAGCAGCCCTTGGACAGGGGGCTACGAG.

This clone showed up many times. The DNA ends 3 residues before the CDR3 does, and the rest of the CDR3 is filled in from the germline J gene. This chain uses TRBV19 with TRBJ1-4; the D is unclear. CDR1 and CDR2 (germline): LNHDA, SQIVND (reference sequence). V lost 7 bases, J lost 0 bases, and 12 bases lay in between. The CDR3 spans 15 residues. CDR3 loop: CASISSPPTNEKLFF. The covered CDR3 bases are TGTGCCAGTATTTCGAGCCCGCCAACTAATGAAAAA.

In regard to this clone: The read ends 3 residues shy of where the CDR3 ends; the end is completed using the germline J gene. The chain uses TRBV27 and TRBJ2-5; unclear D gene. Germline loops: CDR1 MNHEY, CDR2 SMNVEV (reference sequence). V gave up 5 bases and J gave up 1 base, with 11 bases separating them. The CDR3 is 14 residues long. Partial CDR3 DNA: TGTGCCAGCAGTCCTCGAGCATCCCAAGAGACC. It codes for CASSPRASQET. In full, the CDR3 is CASSPRASQETQYF.

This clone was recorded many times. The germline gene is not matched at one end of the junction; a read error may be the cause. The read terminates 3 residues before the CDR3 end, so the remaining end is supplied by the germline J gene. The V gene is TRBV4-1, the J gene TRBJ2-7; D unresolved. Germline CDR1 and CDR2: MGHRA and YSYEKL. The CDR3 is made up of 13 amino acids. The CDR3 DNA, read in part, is TGCACCAGCAGCCAACTAAGAACCTACGAG. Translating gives CTSSQLRTYE. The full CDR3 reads CTSSQLRTYEQYF.

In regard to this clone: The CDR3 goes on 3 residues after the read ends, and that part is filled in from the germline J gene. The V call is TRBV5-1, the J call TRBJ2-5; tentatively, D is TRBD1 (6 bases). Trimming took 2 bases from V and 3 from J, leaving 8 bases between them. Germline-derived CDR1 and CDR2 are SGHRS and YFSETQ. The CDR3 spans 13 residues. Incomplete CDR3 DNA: TGCGCCAGCAGCTTCAACAGGGAAGAGACC. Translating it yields CASSFNREET. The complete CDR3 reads CASSFNREETQYF.

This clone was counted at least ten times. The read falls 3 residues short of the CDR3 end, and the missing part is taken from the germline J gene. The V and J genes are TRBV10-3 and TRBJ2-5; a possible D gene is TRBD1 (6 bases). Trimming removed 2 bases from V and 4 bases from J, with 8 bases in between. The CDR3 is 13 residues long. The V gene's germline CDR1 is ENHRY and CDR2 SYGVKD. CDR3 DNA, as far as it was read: TGTGCCATCAGTGAGACAGGGTTAGAGACC. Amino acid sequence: CAISETGLET. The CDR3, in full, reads CAISETGLETQYF.

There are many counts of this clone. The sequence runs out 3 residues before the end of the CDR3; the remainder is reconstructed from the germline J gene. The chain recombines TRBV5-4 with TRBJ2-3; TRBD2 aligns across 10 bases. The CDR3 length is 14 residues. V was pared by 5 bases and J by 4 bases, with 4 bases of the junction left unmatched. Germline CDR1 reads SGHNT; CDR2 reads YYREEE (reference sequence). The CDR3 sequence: CASRRAGGADTQYF. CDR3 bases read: TGTGCCAGCAGACGAGCGGGAGGGGCAGATACG.

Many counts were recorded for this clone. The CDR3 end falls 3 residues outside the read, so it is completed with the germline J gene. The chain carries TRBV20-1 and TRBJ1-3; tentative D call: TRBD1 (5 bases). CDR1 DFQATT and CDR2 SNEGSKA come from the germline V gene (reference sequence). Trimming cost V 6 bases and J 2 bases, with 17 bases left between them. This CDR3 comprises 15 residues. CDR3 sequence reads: CSAPGGGNPGNTIYF. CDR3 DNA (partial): TGCAGTGCCCCCGGGGGGGGGAACCCTGGAAACACC.

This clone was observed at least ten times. CDR3 bases read: TGTGCCAGTAGTATCGGTGGTTCCAGGGATACG. Amino acid sequence: CASSIGGSRDT. The CDR3 as a whole reads CASSIGGSRDTQYF. V is TRBV19 and J is TRBJ2-3, with D hard to call. The DNA ends 3 residues before the CDR3 does, and the rest of the CDR3 is filled in from the germline J gene. There are 14 residues in the CDR3. In germline, CDR1 is LNHDA, CDR2 SQIVND (reference sequence). The germline V and J ends were trimmed by 3 bases and 6 bases, with 13 bases remaining between them.

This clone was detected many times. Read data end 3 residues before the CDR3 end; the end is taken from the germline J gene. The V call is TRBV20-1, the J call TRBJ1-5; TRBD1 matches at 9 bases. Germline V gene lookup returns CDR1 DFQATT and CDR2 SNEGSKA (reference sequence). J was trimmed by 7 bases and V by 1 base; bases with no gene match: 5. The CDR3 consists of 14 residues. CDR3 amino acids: CSARGGQGLQPQHF. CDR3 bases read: TGCAGTGCTAGAGGTGGACAGGGGCTGCAGCCC.

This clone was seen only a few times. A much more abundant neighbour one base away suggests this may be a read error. The CDR3 bases that were read are TGTGCCATCAGTGAGTCGACAGTTAATCAGACC. This encodes CAISESTVNQT. The full CDR3 protein is CAISESTVNQTQYF. The chain carries TRBV10-3 and TRBJ2-5, with D possibly TRBD1 on 5 matching bases. Coverage ceases 3 residues before the CDR3 finishes, and the germline J gene fills in the end. The CDR3 is 14 amino acids. Germline assignment: CDR1 ENHRY and CDR2 SYGVKD. Trimming removed 0 bases at V and 6 bases at J, with 11 bases between.

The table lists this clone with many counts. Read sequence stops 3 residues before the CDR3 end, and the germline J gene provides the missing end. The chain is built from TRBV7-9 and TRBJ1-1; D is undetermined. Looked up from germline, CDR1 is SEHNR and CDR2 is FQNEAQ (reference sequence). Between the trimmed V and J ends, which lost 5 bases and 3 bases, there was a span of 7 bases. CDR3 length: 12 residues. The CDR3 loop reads CASSPFDTEAFF. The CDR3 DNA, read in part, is TGTGCCAGCAGCCCCTTTGACACTGAA. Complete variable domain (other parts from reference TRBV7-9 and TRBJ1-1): DTGVSQNPRHKITKRGQNVTFRCDPISEHNRLYWYRQTLGQGPEFLTYFQNEAQLEKSRLLSDRFSAERPKGSFSTLEIQRTEQGDSAMYLCASSPFDTEAFFGQGTRLTVV.

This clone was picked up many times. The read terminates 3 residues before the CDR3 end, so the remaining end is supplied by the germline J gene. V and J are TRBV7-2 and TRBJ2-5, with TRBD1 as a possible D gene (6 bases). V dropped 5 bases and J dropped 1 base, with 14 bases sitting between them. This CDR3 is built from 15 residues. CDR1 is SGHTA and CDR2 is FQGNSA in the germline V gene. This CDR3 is CASSRTGTSQETQYF. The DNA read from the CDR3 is TGTGCCAGCAGCCGAACCGGGACATCCCAAGAGACC.

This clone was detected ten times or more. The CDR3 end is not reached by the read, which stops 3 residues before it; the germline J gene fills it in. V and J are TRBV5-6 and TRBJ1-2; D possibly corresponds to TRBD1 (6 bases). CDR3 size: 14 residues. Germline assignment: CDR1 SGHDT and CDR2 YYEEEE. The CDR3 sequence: CASSLGWDMKGYTF. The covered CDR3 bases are TGTGCCAGCAGCTTGGGTTGGGACATGAAAGGC.

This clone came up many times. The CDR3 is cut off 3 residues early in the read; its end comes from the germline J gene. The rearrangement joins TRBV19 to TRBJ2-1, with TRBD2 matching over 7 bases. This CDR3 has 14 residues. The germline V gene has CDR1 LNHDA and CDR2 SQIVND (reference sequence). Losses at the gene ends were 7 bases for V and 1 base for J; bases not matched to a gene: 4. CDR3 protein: CASMRGGSYNEQFF. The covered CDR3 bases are TGTGCCAGTATGAGGGGAGGGTCCTACAATGAG.

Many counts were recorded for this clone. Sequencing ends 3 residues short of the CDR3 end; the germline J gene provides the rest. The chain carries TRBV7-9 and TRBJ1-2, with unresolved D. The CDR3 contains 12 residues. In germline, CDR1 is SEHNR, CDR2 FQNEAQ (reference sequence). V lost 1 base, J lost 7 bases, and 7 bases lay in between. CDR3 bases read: TGTGCCAGCAGCTTAGACCGGGGTGGC. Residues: CASSLDRGG. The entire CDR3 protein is CASSLDRGGYTF.